This TCR beta chain is drawn from a study of blood T cell repertoires in COVID-19. For the study at large: Some COVID-19 samples were acute and others convalescent; all came from the United States, Italy and Spain. PBMCs, B-cell-depleted T cells, or T cells provided the cDNA or gDNA that made up the material.

Original processing methods: The assay estimated nucleated cells by amplifying reference gene primers. Some clones are missing from TCRdb's copy, which holds only in-frame ones; the method was immunoSEQ multiplex PCR. V and J calls and clone size come straight from that table; D and trimming were deduced from the DNA. The data hold 200,000 to 250,000 clones, with about 90% observed a single time. J was trimmed by 3 bases and V by 0 bases; bases with no gene match: 2. CDR1 and CDR2 (germline): SGHNT, YYREEE (reference sequence). The CDR3 has 15 residues. Participants' reported clinical history set cohort assignment.

V is TRBV5-4 and J is TRBJ2-3; 9 bases align to TRBD2. The source material was PBMCs or T cells enriched from blood (not recorded which). The TCR sequence derives from a man between 25 and 39 years old who had recovered from COVID-19. The CDR3 coding sequence is TGTGCCAGCAGCTTGGTAGGACTAGCGACAGATACGCAGTATTTT. This translates into CASSLVGLATDTQYF.